These 11 T cell receptor beta chains came from one sample sequenced in a study of T cells in Graves' hyperthyroidism and ophthalmopathy. RNA transcripts yielded amplified TCR beta CDR3 regions. TCR CDR3 underwent first-round RT-PCR with the HTBI primer set. Each CDR3 protein is one row after TCRdb ran MiXCR on the multiplex PCR reads. The sample holds about 700,000 distinct CDR3 sequences; less than 45% are singletons and the top ten take approximately 6.8%. The source material was peripheral blood or thyroid tissue (not recorded which). These receptors were taken from an adult man with Graves' disease, either hyperthyroidism or ophthalmopathy (not recorded which).

The rearrangement joins TRBV25-1 to TRBJ1-5; weak D call: TRBD1 (6 bases). Trimming removed 8 bases from V and 3 bases from J, with 11 bases in between. From germline, CDR1 is MGHDK and CDR2 SYGVNS. CDR3 length: 13 amino acids. CDR3 in amino acids: CASHGQSNQPQHF. CDR3 nucleotides: TGTGCCAGCCATGGACAGTCCAATCAGCCCCAGCATTTT.

This clonotype was seen many times. The genes are TRBV12-3 or TRBV12-4 and TRBJ1-5; TRBD1 matches at 10 bases. Germline trimming cut 5 bases from V and 6 bases from J; bases unmatched to any gene: 4. The CDR3 loop spans 14 amino acids. The CDR3 DNA reads TGTGCCAGCAGTCGGACAGGGGGTAGTCAGCCCCAGCATTTT. Its translation: CASSRTGGSQPQHF.

This clonotype showed up just a few times. The chain recombines TRBV20-1 with TRBJ1-4; D ambiguous. The V gene's germline CDR1 is DFQATT and CDR2 SNEGSKA (reference sequence). Trimming pared 1 base from V and 7 bases from J, leaving 4 bases between. The CDR3 sequence is 11 residues long. The CDR3 sequence is CSARGAEKLFF. In DNA, the CDR3 is TGCAGTGCTAGAGGGGCTGAAAAACTGTTTTTT.

This clonotype was observed many times. J is TRBJ2-7 and V is TRBV20-1; no definite D call. Germline V gene sequence: CDR1 DFQATT, CDR2 SNEGSKA (reference sequence). The CDR3 consists of 10 residues. V was cut by 6 bases and J by 0 bases, with 3 bases left in between. The CDR3, as DNA: TGCAGTGCCGTCTCCTACGAGCAGTACTTC. Translation gives CSAVSYEQYF.

A word on this clonotype: Being one base from a much bigger clone, this may be a read error. The CDR3 nucleotides read TGCAGTGCTAGTCCTAGCGGGAGATACGAGCAGTACTTC. Its translation is CSASPSGRYEQYF. The V call is TRBV20-1, the J call TRBJ2-7; 10 nucleotides match TRBD2. The germline V gene encodes CDR1 DFQATT and CDR2 SNEGSKA (reference sequence). The CDR3 runs 13 residues. V lost 3 bases and J lost 4; bases outside the gene matches: 3.

Only a few counts were recorded for this clonotype. CDR3 residues: CASSLFTSPNYGYTF. The CDR3 bases are TGCGCCAGCAGCTTGTTTACCAGCCCCAACTATGGCTACACCTTC. The rearrangement uses TRBV5-1 and TRBJ1-2; no reliable D call. V was trimmed by 1 base and J by 2 bases, leaving 12 bases between them. The CDR3 has 15 amino acids. The V gene's germline CDR1 is SGHRS and CDR2 YFSETQ.

This clonotype was seen more than once but under ten times. The V call is TRBV7-9, the J call TRBJ1-1, with 7 bases that match TRBD1. J gave up 0 bases and V 5 bases, and 9 bases lay outside the gene matches. The CDR3 has 16 residues. The V gene's germline CDR1 is SEHNR and CDR2 FQNEAQ (reference sequence). The CDR3 bases are TGTGCCAGCAGCCAAAACAGGGGACGCATGAACACTGAAGCTTTCTTT. Amino acid sequence: CASSQNRGRMNTEAFF.

This clonotype came up many times. The V and J genes are TRBV24-1 and TRBJ1-4; D gene ambiguous. The CDR3 contains 13 residues. Trimming left V 2 bases short and J 8 bases short, with 8 bases between. Germline CDR1 reads KGHDR; CDR2 reads SFDVKD. CDR3 sequence reads: CATSDSMVEKLFF. Written as DNA, the CDR3 is TGTGCCACCAGTGATTCGATGGTGGAAAAACTGTTTTTT.

Ten or more counts support this clonotype. V is TRBV29-1 and J is TRBJ2-5, with D possibly TRBD2 on 6 matching bases. Trimming removed 0 bases at V and 5 bases at J, with 16 bases between. Germline V CDR1 and CDR2: SQVTM, ANQGSEA. This CDR3 is built from 15 residues. CDR3 sequence reads: CSVEDLRRGGETQYF. CDR3 nucleotides: TGCAGCGTTGAAGATCTTAGGAGGGGCGGTGAGACCCAGTACTTC.

The chain employs TRBV7-8 and TRBJ2-7; D gene unclear. The CDR3 has 13 amino acids. Trimming pared 10 bases from V and 5 bases from J, leaving 18 bases between. CDR1 is SGHVS, CDR2 FQNEAQ, per germline. In nucleotides, the CDR3 is TGTGCCACCTCCCCTACAGAGACCCACGAGCAGTACTTC. Its protein product is CATSPTETHEQYF.

The sample holds a few counts of this clonotype. The chain couples TRBV7-2 to TRBJ1-5; D gene unclear. Trimming took off 5 bases at V and 7 bases at J, with 18 bases between the two ends. There are 15 residues in the CDR3. Germline V gene sequence: CDR1 SGHTA, CDR2 FQGNSA. CDR3 region: CASSPTSRVRQPQHF. DNA of the CDR3: TGTGCCAGCAGCCCGACTTCAAGGGTAAGACAGCCCCAGCATTTT.